The clone carrying this T cell receptor beta chain was seen at least ten times. What it binds is not known. The data are from a study of T cells after yellow fever vaccination. Study-level findings and limits: Overlap between CD4 and CD8 compartments was detected for a small share of clonotypes.

This CDR3 region has 12 residues. Germline V gives CDR1 SQVTM, CDR2 ANQGSEA. The germline V and J ends were trimmed by 5 bases and 8 bases, with 13 bases remaining between them. 5'RACE template switching generated TCR cDNA, adding a universal primer site and UMIs. TCRdb independently ran MiXCR on the 5' RACE reads; one entry per CDR3 protein. The table shows a few hundred thousand distinct CDR3 sequences, with approximately 6% occurring only once. The clonotype was recovered from a man aged 25 to 40 who received the YFV17D yellow fever vaccine. The sample consisted of PBMCs, taken 5 days after the yellow fever booster vaccination. V and J are TRBV29-1 and TRBJ2-1; D not certain. The CDR3: CSVIMLSDEQFF. CDR3 coding DNA: TGCAGCGTTATTATGTTGAGTGATGAGCAGTTCTTC.